The TCR beta chain described here comes from a study of cytomegalovirus exposure and HLA in healthy donors. The CDR3 is 13 amino acids. The V end lost 6 bases, the J end lost 4 bases, and 12 bases lay between the germline ends. Germline CDR1 and CDR2: MNHEY and SVGAGI. General study findings and limits: Rare sequences made up most TCRs, while some public TCRs were found in many donors.

The PCR used 60 Vbeta and 13 Jbeta primers. Profiling relied on immunoSEQ multiplex PCR, and the TCRdb table lists in-frame clones only, not all of them. The data hold about 150,000 clones, with around 80% observed a single time. Note on this clone: Antigen: not known.

The chain employs TRBV6-5 and TRBJ1-1, with D possibly TRBD1 on 5 matching bases. The sequenced sample consisted of PBMCs. This receptor was obtained from a woman in her 40s in good health and CMV-seronegative. The CDR3 loop is CASRVGGITEAFF. CDR3 nucleotide sequence: TGTGCCAGCAGGGTTGGGGGGATCACTGAAGCTTTCTTT.